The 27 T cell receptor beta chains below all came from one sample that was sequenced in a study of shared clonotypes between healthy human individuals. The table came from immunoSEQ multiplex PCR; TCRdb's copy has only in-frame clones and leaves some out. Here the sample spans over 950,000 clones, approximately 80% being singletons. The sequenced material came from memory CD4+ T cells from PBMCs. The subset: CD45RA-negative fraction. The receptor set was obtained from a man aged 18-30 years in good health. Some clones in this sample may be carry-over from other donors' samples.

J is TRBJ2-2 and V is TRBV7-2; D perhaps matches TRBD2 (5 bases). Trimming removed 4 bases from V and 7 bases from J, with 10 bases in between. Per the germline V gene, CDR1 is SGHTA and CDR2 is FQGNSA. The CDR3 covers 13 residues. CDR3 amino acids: CASSSLRDGELFF. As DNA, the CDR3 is TGTGCCAGCAGCTCGCTGAGGGACGGGGAGCTGTTTTTT.

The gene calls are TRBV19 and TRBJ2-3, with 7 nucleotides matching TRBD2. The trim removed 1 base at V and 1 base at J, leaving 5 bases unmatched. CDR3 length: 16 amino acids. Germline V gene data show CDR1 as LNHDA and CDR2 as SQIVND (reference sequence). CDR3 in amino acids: CASSIGGGSGTDTQYF. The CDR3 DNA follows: TGTGCCAGTAGTATAGGGGGCGGGAGCGGCACAGATACGCAGTATTTT.

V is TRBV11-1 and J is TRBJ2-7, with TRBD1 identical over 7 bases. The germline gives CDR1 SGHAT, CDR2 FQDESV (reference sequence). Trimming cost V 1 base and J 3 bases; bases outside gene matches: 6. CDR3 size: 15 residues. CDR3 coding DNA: TGTGCCAGCAGCTTAGATGCGACAGGGAGCTACGAGCAGTACTTC. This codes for CASSLDATGSYEQYF.

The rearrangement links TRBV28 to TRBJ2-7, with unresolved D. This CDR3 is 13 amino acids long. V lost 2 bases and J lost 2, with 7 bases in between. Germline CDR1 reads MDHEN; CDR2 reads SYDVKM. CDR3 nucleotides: TGTGCCAGCAGTTTACACGGAACCTACGAGCAGTACTTC. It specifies CASSLHGTYEQYF. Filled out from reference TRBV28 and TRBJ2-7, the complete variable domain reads DVKVTQSSRYLVKRTGEKVFLECVQDMDHENMFWYRQDPGLGLRLIYFSYDVKMKEKGDIPEGYSVSREKKERFSLILESASTNQTSMYLCASSLHGTYEQYFGPGTRLTVT.

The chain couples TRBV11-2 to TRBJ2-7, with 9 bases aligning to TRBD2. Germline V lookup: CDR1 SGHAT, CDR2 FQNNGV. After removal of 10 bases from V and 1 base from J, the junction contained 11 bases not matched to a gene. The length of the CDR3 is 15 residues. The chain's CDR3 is CATGQVSGRSYEQYF. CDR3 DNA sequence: TGTGCCACTGGCCAGGTCAGCGGGAGGTCCTACGAGCAGTACTTC.

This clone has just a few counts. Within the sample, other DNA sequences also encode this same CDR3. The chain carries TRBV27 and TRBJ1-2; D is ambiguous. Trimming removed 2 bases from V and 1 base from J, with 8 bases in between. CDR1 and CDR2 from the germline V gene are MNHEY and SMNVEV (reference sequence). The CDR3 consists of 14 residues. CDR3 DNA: TGTGCCAGCAGTTTAGGAGCAATTAACTATGGCTACACCTTC. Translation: CASSLGAINYGYTF.

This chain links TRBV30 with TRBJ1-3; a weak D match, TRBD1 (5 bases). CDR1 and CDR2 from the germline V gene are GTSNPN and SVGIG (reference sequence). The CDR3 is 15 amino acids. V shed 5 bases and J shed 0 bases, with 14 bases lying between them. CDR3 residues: CAWARDGGSGNTIYF. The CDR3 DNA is TGTGCCTGGGCCCGGGACGGAGGCTCTGGAAACACCATATATTTT.

The CDR3 reads CASSVGGATDTQYF. The CDR3 DNA sequence: TGTGCCAGCAGTGTGGGGGGGGCCACAGATACGCAGTATTTT. This rearrangement joins TRBV6-1 to TRBJ2-3; maybe TRBD2 (7 bases). CDR1 and CDR2 (germline): MNHNS, SASEGT. V was pared by 4 bases and J by 2 bases, with 10 bases between. This CDR3 contains 14 residues.

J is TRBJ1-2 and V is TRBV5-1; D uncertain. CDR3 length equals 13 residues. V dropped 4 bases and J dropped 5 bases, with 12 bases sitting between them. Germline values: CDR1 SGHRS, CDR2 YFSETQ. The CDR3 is CASSRGRRYGYTF. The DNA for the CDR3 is TGCGCCAGCAGCCGAGGCAGGCGGTATGGCTACACCTTC.

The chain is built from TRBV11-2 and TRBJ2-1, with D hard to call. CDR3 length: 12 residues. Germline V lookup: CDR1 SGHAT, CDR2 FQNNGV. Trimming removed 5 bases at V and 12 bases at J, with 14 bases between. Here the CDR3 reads CASSKEARGQFF. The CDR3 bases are TGTGCCAGCAGCAAAGAAGCCCGTGGGCAGTTCTTC. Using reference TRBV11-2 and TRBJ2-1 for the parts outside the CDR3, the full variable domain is EAGVAQSPRYKIIEKRQSVAFWCNPISGHATLYWYQQILGQGPKLLIQFQNNGVVDDSQLPKDRFSAERLKGVDSTLKIQPAKLEDSAVYLCASSKEARGQFFGPGTRLTVL.

In nucleotides, the CDR3 is TGTGCCTGGAGTTTGGTCAACTATGGCTACACCTTC. It yields the protein CAWSLVNYGYTF. V usage is TRBV30 and J usage is TRBJ1-2; D ambiguous. V lost 2 bases to trimming and J lost 2 bases, with 6 bases between them. The CDR3 extends over 12 amino acids. Germline V gene sequence: CDR1 GTSNPN, CDR2 SVGIG (reference sequence). The variable domain in full, completed from reference TRBV30 and TRBJ1-2, reads SQTIHQWPATLVQPVGSPLSLECTVEGTSNPNLYWYRQAAGRGLQLLFYSVGIGQISSEVPQNLSASRPQDRQFILSSKKLLLSDSGFYLCAWSLVNYGYTFGSGTRLTVV.

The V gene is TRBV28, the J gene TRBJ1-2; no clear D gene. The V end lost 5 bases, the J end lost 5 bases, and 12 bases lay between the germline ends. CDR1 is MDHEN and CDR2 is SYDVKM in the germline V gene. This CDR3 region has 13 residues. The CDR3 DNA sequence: TGTGCCAGCAGTAGGGCGGCTCCTTATGGCTACACCTTC. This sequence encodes CASSRAAPYGYTF.

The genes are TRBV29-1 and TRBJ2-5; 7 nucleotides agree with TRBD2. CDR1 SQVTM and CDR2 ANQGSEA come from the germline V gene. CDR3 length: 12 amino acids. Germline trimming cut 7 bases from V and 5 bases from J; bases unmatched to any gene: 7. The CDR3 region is CSAEGGTETQYF. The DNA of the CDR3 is TGCAGCGCCGAGGGAGGGACGGAGACCCAGTACTTC.

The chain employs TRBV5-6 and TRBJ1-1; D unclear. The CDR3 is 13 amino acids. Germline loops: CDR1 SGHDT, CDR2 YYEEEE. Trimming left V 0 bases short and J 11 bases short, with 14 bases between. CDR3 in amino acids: CASSLDGRLGAFF. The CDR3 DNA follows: TGTGCCAGCAGCTTGGACGGAAGGTTGGGGGCTTTCTTT.

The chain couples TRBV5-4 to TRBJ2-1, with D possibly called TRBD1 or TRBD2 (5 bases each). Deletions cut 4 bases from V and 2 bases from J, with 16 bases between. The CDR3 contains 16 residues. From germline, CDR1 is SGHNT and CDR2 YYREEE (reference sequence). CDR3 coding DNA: TGTGCCAGCAGCGGGTCGGGACCAAACCCCTACAATGAGCAGTTCTTC. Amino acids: CASSGSGPNPYNEQFF. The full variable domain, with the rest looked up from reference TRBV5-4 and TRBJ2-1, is ETGVTQSPTHLIKTRGQQVTLRCSSQSGHNTVSWYQQALGQGPQFIFQYYREEENGRGNFPPRFSGLQFPNYSSELNVNALELDDSALYLCASSGSGPNPYNEQFFGPGTRLTVL.

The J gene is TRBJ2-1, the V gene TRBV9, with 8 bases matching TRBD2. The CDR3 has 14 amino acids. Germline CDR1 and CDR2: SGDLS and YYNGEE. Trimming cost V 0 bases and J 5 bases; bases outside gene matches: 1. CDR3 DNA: TGTGCCAGCAGCGTAGGAGCGGGAGACAATGAGCAGTTCTTC. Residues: CASSVGAGDNEQFF.

CDR3 amino acids: CASSAQGQPQHF. The CDR3 DNA sequence: TGTGCCAGCAGCGCCCAGGGCCAGCCCCAGCATTTT. This chain joins TRBV6-5 and TRBJ1-5; D may be TRBD1 (5 bases). The ends were cut back, 6 bases at V and 7 bases at J, with 10 bases in the middle. CDR1 MNHEY and CDR2 SVGAGI come from the germline V gene. This CDR3 has 12 residues.

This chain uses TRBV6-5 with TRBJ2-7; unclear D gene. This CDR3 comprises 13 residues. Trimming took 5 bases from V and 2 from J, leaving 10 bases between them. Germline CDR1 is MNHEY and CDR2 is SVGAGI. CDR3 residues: CASSKPPPYEQYF. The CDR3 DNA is TGTGCCAGCAGTAAGCCCCCGCCCTACGAGCAGTACTTC.

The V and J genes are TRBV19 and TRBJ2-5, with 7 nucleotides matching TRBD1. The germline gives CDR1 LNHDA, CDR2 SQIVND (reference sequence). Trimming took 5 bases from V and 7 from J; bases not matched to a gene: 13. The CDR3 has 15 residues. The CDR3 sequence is CASSPGQRDWGTQYF. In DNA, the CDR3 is TGTGCCAGTAGTCCGGGACAGAGGGATTGGGGGACCCAGTACTTC.

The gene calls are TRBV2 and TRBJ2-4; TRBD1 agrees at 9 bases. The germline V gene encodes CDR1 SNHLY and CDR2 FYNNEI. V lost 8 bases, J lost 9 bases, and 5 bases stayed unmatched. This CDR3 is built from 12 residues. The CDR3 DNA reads TGTGCCAGCGGACAGGGGAACGGCATTCAGTACTTC. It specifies CASGQGNGIQYF.

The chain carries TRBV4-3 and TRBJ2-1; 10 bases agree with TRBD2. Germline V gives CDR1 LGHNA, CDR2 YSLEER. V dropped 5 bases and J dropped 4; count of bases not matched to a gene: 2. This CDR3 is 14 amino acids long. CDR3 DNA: TGCGCCAGCAGCGAGCGGGGGGGGTACAATGAGCAGTTCTTC. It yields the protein CASSERGGYNEQFF.

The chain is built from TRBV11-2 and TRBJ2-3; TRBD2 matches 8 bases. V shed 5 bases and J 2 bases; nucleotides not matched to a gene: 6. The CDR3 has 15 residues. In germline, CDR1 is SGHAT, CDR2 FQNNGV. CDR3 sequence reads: CASSARGGDTDTQYF. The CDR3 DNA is TGTGCCAGCAGCGCTCGGGGGGGAGACACAGATACGCAGTATTTT.

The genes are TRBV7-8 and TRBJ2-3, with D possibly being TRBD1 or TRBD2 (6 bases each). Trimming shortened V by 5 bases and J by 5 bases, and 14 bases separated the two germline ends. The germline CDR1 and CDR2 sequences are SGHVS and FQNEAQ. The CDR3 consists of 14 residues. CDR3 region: CASSLGGTQDTQYF. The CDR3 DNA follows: TGTGCCAGCAGCCTCGGGGGCACCCAAGATACGCAGTATTTT.

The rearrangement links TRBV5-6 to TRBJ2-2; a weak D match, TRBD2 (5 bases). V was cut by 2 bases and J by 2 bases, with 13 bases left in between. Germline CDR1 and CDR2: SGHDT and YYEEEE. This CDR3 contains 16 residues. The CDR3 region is CASSLGPADNTGELFF. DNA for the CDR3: TGTGCCAGCAGCTTAGGCCCAGCGGATAACACCGGGGAGCTGTTTTTT.

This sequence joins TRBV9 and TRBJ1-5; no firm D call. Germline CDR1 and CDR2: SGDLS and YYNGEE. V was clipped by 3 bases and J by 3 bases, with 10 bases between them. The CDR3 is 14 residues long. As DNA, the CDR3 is TGTGCCAGCAGCGAGGGTATATACAATCAGCCCCAGCATTTT. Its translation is CASSEGIYNQPQHF. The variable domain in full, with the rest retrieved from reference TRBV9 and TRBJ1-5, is DSGVTQTPKHLITATGQRVTLRCSPRSGDLSVYWYQQSLDQGLQFLIQYYNGEERAKGNILERFSAQQFPDLHSELNLSSLELGDSALYFCASSEGIYNQPQHFGDGTRLSIL.

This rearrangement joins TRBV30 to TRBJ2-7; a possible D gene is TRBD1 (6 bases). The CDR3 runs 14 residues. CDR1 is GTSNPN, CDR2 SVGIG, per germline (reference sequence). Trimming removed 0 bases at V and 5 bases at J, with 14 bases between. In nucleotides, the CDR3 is TGTGCCTGGAGTGTGGGGCAGGGGTGGAACGAGCAGTACTTC. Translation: CAWSVGQGWNEQYF.

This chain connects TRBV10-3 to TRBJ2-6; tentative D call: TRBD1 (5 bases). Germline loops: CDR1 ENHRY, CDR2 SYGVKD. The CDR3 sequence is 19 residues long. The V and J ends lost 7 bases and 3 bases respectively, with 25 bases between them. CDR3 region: CAIKKKSQALIGGANVLTF. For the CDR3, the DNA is TGTGCCATCAAAAAGAAGTCACAGGCGTTAATCGGTGGGGCCAACGTCCTGACTTTC.